The clone carrying this T cell receptor (delta chain) occurred a few times. Antigen unknown. TCRdb assigns this DNA the protein of a much larger clone, which departs from its translation at residue 3; this likely reflects a read error, and the protein shown comes from translating the DNA. TCRdb made new clone calls on the multiplex PCR reads using CATT. The table lists 50,000 to 55,000 delta-chain clones, about 1.9% of them singletons. The record originates from a study of γδ T cells in repeated Plasmodium falciparum infection. In the study overall: The natural-infection arm compared Malian children under seasonal malaria with matched Australian children. Sampling occurred at baseline, pre-infection for selected infections, and 21 days post-infection.

This CDR3 is built from 23 residues. CDR1 is TVYSNPD and CDR2 is GDNSRS in the germline V gene (reference sequence). Trimming removed 4 bases from V and 8 bases from J, with 50 bases in between. General observations from the study: One small rural Malian village, predominantly a single ethnic group, supplied the cohort.

Vgamma9/Vdelta2+ and Vdelta2-negative gammadelta T cells were flow-sorted from PBMC for bulk sequencing. This clonotype originated in a pool of human donors (malaria-infected and uninfected, not separated). This chain uses TRDV3 with TRDJ1; tentative D call: TRDD2 (8 bases). Since TCRdb gives no J gene, matching the DNA to germline was used here to assign it. Source material: gamma-delta T cells from blood. CDR3 DNA sequence: TGTGCCTCTCTTACCCCCGGGCTGACCAACTTCCTACTGAGTACTGGGGTGACCTCCAAACTCATCTTT. This codes for CASLTPGLTNFLLSTGVTSKLIF.